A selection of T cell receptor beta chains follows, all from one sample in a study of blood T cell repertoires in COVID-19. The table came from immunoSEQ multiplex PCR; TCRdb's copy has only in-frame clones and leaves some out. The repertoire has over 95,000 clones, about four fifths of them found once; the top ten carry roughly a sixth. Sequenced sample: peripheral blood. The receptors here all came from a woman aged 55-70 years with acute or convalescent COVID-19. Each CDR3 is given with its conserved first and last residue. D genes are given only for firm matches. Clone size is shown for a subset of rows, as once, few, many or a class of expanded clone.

CDR3: CATESSGSYEQYF; DNA: TGTGCCACGGAGAGTTCAGGGTCCTACGAGCAGTACTTC; D: NA; V: TRBV6-5; size: NA; J: TRBJ2-7
CDR3: CAWSPGALLGYTF; DNA: TGTGCCTGGAGTCCAGGGGCGCTGTTAGGCTACACCTTC; D: NA; V: TRBV30; size: NA; J: TRBJ1-2
CDR3: CASSLFNSPLHF; DNA: TGTGCCAGCAGCCTCTTTAATTCACCCCTCCACTTT; D: NA; V: TRBV11-2; size: NA; J: TRBJ1-6
CDR3: CASSQDRGSPYGYTF; DNA: TGCGCCAGCAGCCAAGACCGGGGGTCCCCCTATGGCTACACCTTC; D: NA; V: TRBV4-1; size: once; J: TRBJ1-2
CDR3: CASSLGQGSSYGYTF; DNA: TGTGCCAGCAGCTTGGGACAGGGTAGTTCCTATGGCTACACCTTC; D: TRBD1; V: TRBV9; size: NA; J: TRBJ1-2
CDR3: CASSVETGVYGYTF; DNA: TGTGCCAGCAGCGTTGAAACAGGGGTGTATGGCTACACCTTC; D: TRBD1; V: TRBV9; size: NA; J: TRBJ1-2
CDR3: CASSYSRGLEAFF; DNA: TGTGCCAGCAGTTACTCGAGGGGGCTCGAGGCTTTCTTT; D: TRBD1; V: TRBV6-2/TRBV6-3; size: once; J: TRBJ1-1
CDR3: CASSLGQGIKHF; DNA: TGTGCCAGCAGCTTAGGACAGGGTATTAAGCATTTT; D: TRBD1; V: TRBV11-3; size: once; J: TRBJ1-5
CDR3: CASSRSNEQFF; DNA: TGTGCCAGCAGCCGGTCCAATGAGCAGTTCTTC; D: NA; V: TRBV2; size: NA; J: TRBJ2-1
CDR3: CASSTIFEGAYEQYF; DNA: TGCGCCAGCAGCACCATATTTGAGGGGGCTTACGAGCAGTACTTC; D: TRBD1; V: TRBV4-1; size: NA; J: TRBJ2-7
CDR3: CATSRNRANYGYTF; DNA: TGTGCCACCAGCAGGAACAGAGCAAACTATGGCTACACCTTC; D: NA; V: TRBV15; size: NA; J: TRBJ1-2
CDR3: CASRKTSGGAGETQYF; DNA: TGTGCCAGCAGGAAAACTAGCGGGGGGGCGGGAGAGACCCAGTACTTC; D: TRBD2; V: TRBV6-6; size: NA; J: TRBJ2-5
CDR3: CASNGEEEKLFF; DNA: TGTGCCAGCAACGGTGAGGAGGAAAAACTGTTTTTT; D: NA; V: TRBV28; size: NA; J: TRBJ1-4
CDR3: CASSSGTSGLRGTQYF; DNA: TGTGCCAGCAGCAGCGGGACTAGCGGCCTGCGGGGCACGCAGTATTTT; D: TRBD2; V: TRBV7-2; size: NA; J: TRBJ2-3
CDR3: CASSPDSITGEKLFF; DNA: TGCGCCAGCAGCCCCGATAGCATTACAGGTGAAAAACTGTTTTTT; D: NA; V: TRBV5-1; size: NA; J: TRBJ1-4
CDR3: CASNQQGVGNQPQHF; DNA: TGTGCCAGCAACCAACAGGGGGTCGGCAATCAGCCCCAGCATTTT; D: TRBD1; V: TRBV11-3; size: NA; J: TRBJ1-5
CDR3: CASSPPERGSTDTQYF; DNA: TGTGCCAGCAGCCCTCCGGAGCGGGGCAGCACAGATACGCAGTATTTT; D: TRBD2; V: TRBV7-9; size: NA; J: TRBJ2-3
CDR3: CASSPRVDGTGATQYF; DNA: TGTGCCAGCAGCCCCCGTGTGGATGGGACAGGGGCGACCCAGTACTTC; D: TRBD1; V: TRBV5-5; size: NA; J: TRBJ2-5
CDR3: CASSDSARTSGEYYEQYF; DNA: TGTGCCAGCAGTGACTCGGCCCGGACTAGCGGGGAATATTACGAGCAGTACTTC; D: TRBD2; V: TRBV6-4; size: NA; J: TRBJ2-7
CDR3: CASSVNSGTGGYEQYF; DNA: TGTGCCAGCAGCGTAAACTCCGGGACAGGGGGCTACGAGCAGTACTTC; D: TRBD1; V: TRBV9; size: NA; J: TRBJ2-7
CDR3: CASSLDRGVGEKLFF; DNA: TGTGCCAGCAGCTTAGACAGGGGGGTTGGTGAAAAACTGTTTTTT; D: TRBD1; V: TRBV7-2; size: NA; J: TRBJ1-4
CDR3: CASSQQGQGASYEQYF; DNA: TGCGCCAGCAGTCAGCAAGGACAGGGTGCCTCCTACGAGCAGTACTTC; D: TRBD1; V: TRBV5-1; size: once; J: TRBJ2-7
CDR3: CASSPPRQGGTEAFF; DNA: TGCGCCAGCAGCCCCCCCCGACAGGGAGGAACTGAAGCTTTCTTT; D: TRBD1; V: TRBV5-1; size: NA; J: TRBJ1-1
CDR3: CASSPGLAGGQETQYF; DNA: TGCGCCAGCAGCCCGGGACTAGCGGGGGGACAAGAGACCCAGTACTTC; D: TRBD2; V: TRBV5-1; size: NA; J: TRBJ2-5
CDR3: CASSLDRSNEQFF; DNA: TGTGCCAGCAGCTTAGATCGGTCCAATGAGCAGTTCTTC; D: NA; V: TRBV11-2; size: few; J: TRBJ2-1
CDR3: CAISESIGSDGYTF; DNA: TGTGCCATCAGTGAGTCGATTGGGAGCGATGGCTACACCTTC; D: NA; V: TRBV10-3; size: NA; J: TRBJ1-2
CDR3: CASRPLPETQYF; DNA: TGTGCCAGCAGGCCCCTACCGGAGACCCAGTACTTC; D: NA; V: TRBV2; size: NA; J: TRBJ2-5
CDR3: CASSQGPSGGYNEQFF; DNA: TGCGCCAGCAGCCAAGGGCCTAGCGGGGGGTATAATGAGCAGTTCTTC; D: TRBD2; V: TRBV4-1; size: NA; J: TRBJ2-1
CDR3: CATLGGPGNTEAFF; DNA: TGTGCCACCCTAGGGGGACCTGGGAACACTGAAGCTTTCTTT; D: NA; V: TRBV28; size: NA; J: TRBJ1-1
CDR3: CASSYREGSETQYF; DNA: TGTGCCAGCAGTTACCGAGAAGGGAGTGAGACCCAGTACTTC; D: NA; V: TRBV6-6; size: NA; J: TRBJ2-5
CDR3: CASSLGQGGEAFF; DNA: TGTGCCAGCAGCTTAGGTCAGGGTGGTGAAGCTTTCTTT; D: NA; V: TRBV11-3; size: NA; J: TRBJ1-1
CDR3: CASSLTQDTYGYTF; DNA: TGCGCCAGCAGCTTGACCCAGGACACTTATGGCTACACCTTC; D: NA; V: TRBV5-1; size: NA; J: TRBJ1-2
CDR3: CASSQDRVRRTEAFF; DNA: TGTGCCAGCAGCCAAGACAGGGTTAGAAGAACTGAAGCTTTCTTT; D: TRBD1; V: TRBV5-6; size: NA; J: TRBJ1-1
CDR3: CASSFKEGPYEQYF; DNA: TGCGCCAGCAGCTTTAAGGAGGGACCCTACGAGCAGTACTTC; D: NA; V: TRBV5-1; size: NA; J: TRBJ2-7
CDR3: CASCKGVYEQYF; DNA: TGTGCCAGCTGTAAGGGGGTCTACGAGCAGTACTTC; D: NA; V: TRBV28; size: NA; J: TRBJ2-7
CDR3: CATSDLQGYSGELFF; DNA: TGTGCCACCAGTGATTTGCAGGGTTATAGCGGGGAGCTGTTTTTT; D: NA; V: TRBV24-1; size: once; J: TRBJ2-2
CDR3: CASSLRLADEQFF; DNA: TGTGCCAGCTCACTCCGACTAGCCGATGAGCAGTTCTTC; D: TRBD2; V: TRBV18; size: few; J: TRBJ2-1
CDR3: CASSQGQGITEAFF; DNA: TGTGCCAGCAGCCAAGGACAGGGGATCACTGAAGCTTTCTTT; D: TRBD1; V: TRBV5-5; size: NA; J: TRBJ1-1
CDR3: CASRGTGENQPQHF; DNA: TGTGCCAGCAGGGGGACAGGGGAGAATCAGCCCCAGCATTTT; D: TRBD1; V: TRBV6-5; size: NA; J: TRBJ1-5
CDR3: CASSPGIGQNSNQPQHF; DNA: TGTGCCAGCAGCCCAGGGATTGGACAGAATAGCAATCAGCCCCAGCATTTT; D: NA; V: TRBV5-5; size: NA; J: TRBJ1-5
CDR3: CASSQVQELFF; DNA: TGTGCCAGCAGCCAAGTTCAGGAGCTGTTTTTT; D: NA; V: TRBV3-1/TRBV3-2; size: NA; J: TRBJ2-2
CDR3: CASSTPTRNTGELFF; DNA: TGTGCCAGTAGTACCCCGACAAGAAACACCGGGGAGCTGTTTTTT; D: NA; V: TRBV19; size: NA; J: TRBJ2-2
CDR3: CAIRQGNYGYTF; DNA: TGTGCCATCCGACAGGGGAACTATGGCTACACCTTC; D: TRBD1; V: TRBV10-3; size: NA; J: TRBJ1-2
CDR3: CASSFQVSGELFF; DNA: TGTGCCAGCAGCTTCCAGGTGTCCGGGGAGCTGTTTTTT; D: NA; V: TRBV7-9; size: few; J: TRBJ2-2